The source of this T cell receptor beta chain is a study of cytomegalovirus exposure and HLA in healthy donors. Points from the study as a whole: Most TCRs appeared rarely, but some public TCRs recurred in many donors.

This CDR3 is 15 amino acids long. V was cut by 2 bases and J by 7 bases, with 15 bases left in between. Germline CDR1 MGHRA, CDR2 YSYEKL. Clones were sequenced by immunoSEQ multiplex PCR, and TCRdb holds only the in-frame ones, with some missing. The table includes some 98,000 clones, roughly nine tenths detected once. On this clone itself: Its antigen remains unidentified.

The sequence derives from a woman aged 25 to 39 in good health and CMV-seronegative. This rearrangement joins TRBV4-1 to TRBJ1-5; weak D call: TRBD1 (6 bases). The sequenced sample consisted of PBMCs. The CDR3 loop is CASSQWEGGGQPQHF. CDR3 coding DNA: TGCGCCAGCAGCCAATGGGAAGGGGGGGGGCAGCCCCAGCATTTT.